This T cell receptor beta chain came from a study of T cell responses to AZD1222 COVID-19 vaccine. Details on this clone: Its antigen is still unknown.

Whole-study findings and limits: Only a handful of individuals given AZD1222 were seropositive at baseline. There were vaccine-associated CD4 TCRs across spike, dominant at 160-218 and 743-854. All repertoire sampling was performed exclusively after the peak T cell response.

Produced via immunoSEQ multiplex PCR; TCRdb's table is partial and in-frame only. The sample includes about 75,000 clones, approximately 88% of them seen just once. V was pared by 4 bases and J by 4 bases, with 5 bases of the junction left unmatched. The CDR3 runs 14 residues. Germline V lookup: CDR1 SGHVS, CDR2 FQNEAQ. The receptor comes from an adult who received the MenACWY meningococcal vaccine as a control. This material consisted of peripheral blood, taken 28 days after the second dose of the MenACWY control vaccine. The gene calls are TRBV7-8 and TRBJ1-1, with 8 bases fitting TRBD1. DNA for the CDR3: TGTGCCAGCAGCTCACAGGGGGAGGGCACTGAAGCTTTCTTT. Protein sequence: CASSSQGEGTEAFF.